This T cell receptor (beta chain) appears in the sequencing data of a study of cytomegalovirus exposure and HLA in healthy donors. In the PCR, 60 Vbeta and 13 Jbeta primers were used. Sequencing used immunoSEQ multiplex PCR; TCRdb keeps in-frame clones, though not all of them. This table holds tens of thousands of clones. Germline V lookup: CDR1 SGHTS, CDR2 YDEGEE. The CDR3 consists of 17 residues. Losses at the gene ends were 0 bases for V and 5 bases for J; bases not matched to a gene: 11. Study findings and constraints: The only immune exposure information that was available was CMV serostatus. Reports state that TCR beta sequences accurately predicted most subjects' HLA-A and HLA-B alleles.

For this clone: Its antigen is unknown.

The chain employs TRBV5-8 and TRBJ2-7, with TRBD1 matching 10 bases. The source of this sequence is a man under 40 in good health and CMV-seropositive. The specimen sequenced was PBMCs. The CDR3 bases are TGTGCCAGCAGCTTGGTCTTATCGGGGGACAGGGGACACGAGCAGTACTTC. It encodes CASSLVLSGDRGHEQYF.